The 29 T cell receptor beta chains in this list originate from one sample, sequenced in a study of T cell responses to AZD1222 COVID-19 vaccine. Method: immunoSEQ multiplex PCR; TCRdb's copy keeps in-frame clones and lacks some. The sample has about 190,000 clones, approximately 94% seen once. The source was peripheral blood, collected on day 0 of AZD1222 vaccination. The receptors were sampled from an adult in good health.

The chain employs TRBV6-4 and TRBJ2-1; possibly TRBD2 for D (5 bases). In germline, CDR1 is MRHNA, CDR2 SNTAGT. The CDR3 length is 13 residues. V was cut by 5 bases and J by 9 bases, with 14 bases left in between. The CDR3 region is CASSPSRFTEQFF. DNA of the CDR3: TGTGCCAGCAGTCCTAGCCGGTTCACTGAGCAGTTCTTC.

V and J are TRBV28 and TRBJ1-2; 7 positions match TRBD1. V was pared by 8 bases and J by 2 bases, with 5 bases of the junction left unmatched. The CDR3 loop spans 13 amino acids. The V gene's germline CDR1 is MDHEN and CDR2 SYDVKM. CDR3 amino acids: CASRTGLNYGYTF. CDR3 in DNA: TGTGCCAGCCGGACAGGTTTGAACTATGGCTACACCTTC.

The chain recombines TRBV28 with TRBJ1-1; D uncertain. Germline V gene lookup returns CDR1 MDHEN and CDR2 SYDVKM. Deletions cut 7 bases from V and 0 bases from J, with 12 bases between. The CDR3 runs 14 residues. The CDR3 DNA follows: TGTGCCAGCACCGGGGTCCCATTGAACACTGAAGCTTTCTTT. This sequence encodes CASTGVPLNTEAFF.

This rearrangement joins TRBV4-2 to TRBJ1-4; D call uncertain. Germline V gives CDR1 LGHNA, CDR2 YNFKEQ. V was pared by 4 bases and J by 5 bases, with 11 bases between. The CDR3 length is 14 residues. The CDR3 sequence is CASSPQTGNEKLFF. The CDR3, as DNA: TGTGCCAGCAGCCCTCAGACGGGGAATGAAAAACTGTTTTTT.

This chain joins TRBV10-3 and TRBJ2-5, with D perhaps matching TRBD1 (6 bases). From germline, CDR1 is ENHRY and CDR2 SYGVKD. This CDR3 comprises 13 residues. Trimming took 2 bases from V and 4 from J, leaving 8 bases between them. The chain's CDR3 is CAISETGLETQYF. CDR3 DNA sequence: TGTGCCATCAGTGAGACAGGGTTAGAGACCCAGTACTTC.

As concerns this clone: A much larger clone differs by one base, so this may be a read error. Here the CDR3 reads CPSSDAGTGGVGYTF. The CDR3 region has the DNA TGTCCCAGCAGTGACGCGGGGACAGGGGGGGTTGGCTACACCTTC. The chain joins TRBV6-1 to TRBJ1-2, with 11 bases that match TRBD1. Per the germline V gene, CDR1 is MNHNS and CDR2 is SASEGT. The CDR3 has 15 amino acids.

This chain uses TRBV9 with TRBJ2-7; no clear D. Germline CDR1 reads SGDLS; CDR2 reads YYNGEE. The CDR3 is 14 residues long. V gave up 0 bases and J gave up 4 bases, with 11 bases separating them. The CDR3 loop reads CASSVAVGGYEQYF. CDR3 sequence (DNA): TGTGCCAGCAGCGTAGCGGTGGGTGGGTACGAGCAGTACTTC.

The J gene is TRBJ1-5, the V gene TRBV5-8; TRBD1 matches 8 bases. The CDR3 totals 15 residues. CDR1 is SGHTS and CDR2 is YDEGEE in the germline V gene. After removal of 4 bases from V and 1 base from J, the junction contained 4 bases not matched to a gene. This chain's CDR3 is CASSPWTGSNQPQHF. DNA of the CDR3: TGTGCCAGCAGCCCTTGGACAGGGAGCAATCAGCCCCAGCATTTT.

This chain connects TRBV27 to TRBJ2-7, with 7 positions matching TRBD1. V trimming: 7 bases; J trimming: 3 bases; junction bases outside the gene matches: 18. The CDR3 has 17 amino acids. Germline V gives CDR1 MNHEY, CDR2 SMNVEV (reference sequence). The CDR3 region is CASTHLNSNRGIYEQYF. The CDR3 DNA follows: TGTGCCAGCACCCACCTGAATTCGAACAGGGGAATCTACGAGCAGTACTTC.

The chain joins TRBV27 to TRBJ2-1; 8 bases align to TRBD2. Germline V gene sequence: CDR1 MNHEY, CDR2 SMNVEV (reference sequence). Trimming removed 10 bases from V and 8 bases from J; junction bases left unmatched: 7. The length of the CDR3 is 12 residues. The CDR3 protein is CATSGGGYEQFF. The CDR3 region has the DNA TGTGCCACCTCGGGAGGGGGGTATGAGCAGTTCTTC.

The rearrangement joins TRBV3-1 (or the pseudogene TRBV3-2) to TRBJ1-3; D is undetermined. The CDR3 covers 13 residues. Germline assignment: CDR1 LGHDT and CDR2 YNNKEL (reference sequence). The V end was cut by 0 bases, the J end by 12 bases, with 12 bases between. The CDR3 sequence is CASSQDVRESIYF. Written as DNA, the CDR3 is TGTGCCAGCAGCCAAGATGTGAGAGAGAGCATATATTTT.

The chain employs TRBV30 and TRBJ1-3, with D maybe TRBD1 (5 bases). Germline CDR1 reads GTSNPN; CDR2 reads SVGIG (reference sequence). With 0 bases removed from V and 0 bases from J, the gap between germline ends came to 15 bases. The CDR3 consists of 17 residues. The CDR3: CAWSVPHRDFSGNTIYF. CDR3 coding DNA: TGTGCCTGGAGTGTACCACACCGGGACTTCTCTGGAAACACCATATATTTT.

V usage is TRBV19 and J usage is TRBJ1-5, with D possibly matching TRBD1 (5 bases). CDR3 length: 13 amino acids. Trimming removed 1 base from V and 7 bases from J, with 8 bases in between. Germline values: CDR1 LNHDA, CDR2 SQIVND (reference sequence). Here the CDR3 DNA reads TGTGCCAGTAGTATAGGGGGCCGGCAGCCCCAGCATTTT. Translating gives CASSIGGRQPQHF.

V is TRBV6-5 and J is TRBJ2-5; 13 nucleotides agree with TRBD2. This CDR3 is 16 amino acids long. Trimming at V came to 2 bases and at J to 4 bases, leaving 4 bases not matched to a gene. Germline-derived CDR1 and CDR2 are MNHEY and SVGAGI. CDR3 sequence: CASSYGLAGVGETQYF. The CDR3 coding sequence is TGTGCCAGCAGTTACGGACTAGCGGGAGTTGGAGAGACCCAGTACTTC.

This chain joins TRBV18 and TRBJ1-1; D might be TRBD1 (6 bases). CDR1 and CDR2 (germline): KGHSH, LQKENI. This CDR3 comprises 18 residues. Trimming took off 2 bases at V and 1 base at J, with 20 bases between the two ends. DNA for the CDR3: TGTGCCAGCTCACCAATATCCGGGACCGTAGGGGGGAACACTGAAGCTTTCTTT. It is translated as CASSPISGTVGGNTEAFF.

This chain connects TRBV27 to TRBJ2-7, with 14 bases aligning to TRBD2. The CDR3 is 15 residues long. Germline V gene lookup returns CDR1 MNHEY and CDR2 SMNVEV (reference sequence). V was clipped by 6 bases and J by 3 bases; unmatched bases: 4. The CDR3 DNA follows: TGTGCCAGCAGGATAGGGACTAGCGGGAGCTACGAGCAGTACTTC. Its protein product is CASRIGTSGSYEQYF.

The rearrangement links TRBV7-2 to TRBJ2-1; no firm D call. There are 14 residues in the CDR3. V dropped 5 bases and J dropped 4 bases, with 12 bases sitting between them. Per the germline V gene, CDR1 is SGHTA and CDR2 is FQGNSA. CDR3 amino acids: CASSIGGSYNEQFF. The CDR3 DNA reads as TGTGCCAGCAGCATAGGCGGCTCATACAATGAGCAGTTCTTC.

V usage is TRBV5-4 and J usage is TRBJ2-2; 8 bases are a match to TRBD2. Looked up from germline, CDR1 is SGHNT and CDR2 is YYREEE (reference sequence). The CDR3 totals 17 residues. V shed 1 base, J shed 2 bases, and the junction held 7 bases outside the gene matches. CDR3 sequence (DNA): TGTGCCAGCAGCTTGTCTGGACTAGCTTACAACACCGGGGAGCTGTTTTTT. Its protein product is CASSLSGLAYNTGELFF.

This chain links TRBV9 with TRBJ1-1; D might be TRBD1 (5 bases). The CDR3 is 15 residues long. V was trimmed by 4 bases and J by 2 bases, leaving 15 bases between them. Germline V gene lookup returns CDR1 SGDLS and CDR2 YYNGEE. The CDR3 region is CASSSSPGTNTEAFF. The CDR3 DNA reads TGTGCCAGCAGCTCCTCACCCGGGACTAACACTGAAGCTTTCTTT.

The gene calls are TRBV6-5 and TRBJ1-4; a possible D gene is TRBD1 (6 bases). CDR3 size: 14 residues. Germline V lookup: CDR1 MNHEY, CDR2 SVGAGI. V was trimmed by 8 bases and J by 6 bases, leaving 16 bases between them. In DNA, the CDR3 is TGTGCCAGCGCCATGGGGGGGCGGGATGAAAAACTGTTTTTT. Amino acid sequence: CASAMGGRDEKLFF.

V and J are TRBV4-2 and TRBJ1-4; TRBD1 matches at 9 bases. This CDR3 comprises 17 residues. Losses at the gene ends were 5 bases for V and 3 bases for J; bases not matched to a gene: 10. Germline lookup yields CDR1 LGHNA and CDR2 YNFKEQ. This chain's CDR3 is CASSAPRDREPNEKLFF. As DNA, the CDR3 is TGTGCCAGCAGCGCGCCCCGGGACAGGGAACCTAATGAAAAACTGTTTTTT.

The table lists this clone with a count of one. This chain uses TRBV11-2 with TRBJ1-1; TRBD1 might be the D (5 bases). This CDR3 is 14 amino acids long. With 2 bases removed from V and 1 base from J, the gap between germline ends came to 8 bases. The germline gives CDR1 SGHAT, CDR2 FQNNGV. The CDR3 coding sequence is TGTGCCAGCAGCTTAAGGGGACGGAACACTGAAGCTTTCTTT. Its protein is CASSLRGRNTEAFF.

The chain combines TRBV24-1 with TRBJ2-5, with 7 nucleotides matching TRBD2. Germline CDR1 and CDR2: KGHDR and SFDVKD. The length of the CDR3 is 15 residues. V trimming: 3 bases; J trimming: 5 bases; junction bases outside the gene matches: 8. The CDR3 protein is CATSDPAGSGETQYF. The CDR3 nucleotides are TGTGCCACCAGTGATCCAGCGGGATCAGGGGAGACCCAGTACTTC.

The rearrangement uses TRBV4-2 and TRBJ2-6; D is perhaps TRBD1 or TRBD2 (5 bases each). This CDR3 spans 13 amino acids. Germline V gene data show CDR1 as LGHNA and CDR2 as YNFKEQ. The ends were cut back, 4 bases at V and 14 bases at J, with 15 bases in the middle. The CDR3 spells CASSPGTGFFLTF. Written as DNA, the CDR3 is TGTGCCAGCAGCCCGGGGACCGGCTTCTTCCTGACTTTC.

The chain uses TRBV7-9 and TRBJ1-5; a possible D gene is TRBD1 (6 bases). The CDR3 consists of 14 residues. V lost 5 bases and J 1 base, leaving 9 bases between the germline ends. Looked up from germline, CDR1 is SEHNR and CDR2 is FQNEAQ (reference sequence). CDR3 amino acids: CASSQGTSNQPQHF. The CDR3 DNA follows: TGTGCCAGCAGCCAAGGGACAAGCAATCAGCCCCAGCATTTT.

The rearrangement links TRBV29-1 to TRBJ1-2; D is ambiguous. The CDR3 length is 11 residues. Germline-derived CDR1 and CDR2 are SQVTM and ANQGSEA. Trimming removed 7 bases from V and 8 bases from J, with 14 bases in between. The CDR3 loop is CSAGGGRGYTF. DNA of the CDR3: TGCAGCGCCGGAGGAGGGCGAGGCTACACCTTC.

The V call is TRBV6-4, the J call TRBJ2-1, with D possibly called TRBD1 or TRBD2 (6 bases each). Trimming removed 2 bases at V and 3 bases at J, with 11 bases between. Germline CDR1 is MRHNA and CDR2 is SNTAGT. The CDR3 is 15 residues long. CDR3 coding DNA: TGTGCCAGCAGTGACGGGGGCGGGGTCTACAATGAGCAGTTCTTC. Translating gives CASSDGGGVYNEQFF.

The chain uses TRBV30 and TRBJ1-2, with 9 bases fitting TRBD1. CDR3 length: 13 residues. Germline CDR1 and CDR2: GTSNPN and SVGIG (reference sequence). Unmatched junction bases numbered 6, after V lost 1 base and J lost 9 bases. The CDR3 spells CAWSASTGGSYTF. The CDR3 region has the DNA TGTGCCTGGAGTGCGTCGACAGGGGGGAGCTACACCTTC.

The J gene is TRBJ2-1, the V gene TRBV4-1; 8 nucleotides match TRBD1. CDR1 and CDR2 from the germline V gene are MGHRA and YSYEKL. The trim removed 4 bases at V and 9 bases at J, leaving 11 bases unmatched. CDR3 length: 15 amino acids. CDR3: CASSPGQGLTSEQFF. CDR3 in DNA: TGCGCCAGCAGCCCAGGACAGGGTTTGACAAGTGAGCAGTTCTTC.